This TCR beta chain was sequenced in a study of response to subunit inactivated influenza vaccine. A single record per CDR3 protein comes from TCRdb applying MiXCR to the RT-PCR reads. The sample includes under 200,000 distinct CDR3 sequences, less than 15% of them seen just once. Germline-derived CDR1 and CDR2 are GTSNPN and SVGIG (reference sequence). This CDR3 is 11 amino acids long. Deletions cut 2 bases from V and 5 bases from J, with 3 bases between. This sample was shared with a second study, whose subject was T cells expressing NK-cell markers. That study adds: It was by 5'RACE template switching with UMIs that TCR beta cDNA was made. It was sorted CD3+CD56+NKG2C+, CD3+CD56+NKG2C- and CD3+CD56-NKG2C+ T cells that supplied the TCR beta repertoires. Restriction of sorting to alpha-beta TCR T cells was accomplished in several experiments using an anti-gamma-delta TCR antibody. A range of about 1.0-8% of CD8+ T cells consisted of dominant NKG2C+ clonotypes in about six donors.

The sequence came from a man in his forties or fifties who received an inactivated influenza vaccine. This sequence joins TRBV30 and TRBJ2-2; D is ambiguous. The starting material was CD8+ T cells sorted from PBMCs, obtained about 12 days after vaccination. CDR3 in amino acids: CAWSRTGELFF. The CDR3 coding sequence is TGTGCCTGGAGTCGTACCGGGGAGCTGTTTTTT.